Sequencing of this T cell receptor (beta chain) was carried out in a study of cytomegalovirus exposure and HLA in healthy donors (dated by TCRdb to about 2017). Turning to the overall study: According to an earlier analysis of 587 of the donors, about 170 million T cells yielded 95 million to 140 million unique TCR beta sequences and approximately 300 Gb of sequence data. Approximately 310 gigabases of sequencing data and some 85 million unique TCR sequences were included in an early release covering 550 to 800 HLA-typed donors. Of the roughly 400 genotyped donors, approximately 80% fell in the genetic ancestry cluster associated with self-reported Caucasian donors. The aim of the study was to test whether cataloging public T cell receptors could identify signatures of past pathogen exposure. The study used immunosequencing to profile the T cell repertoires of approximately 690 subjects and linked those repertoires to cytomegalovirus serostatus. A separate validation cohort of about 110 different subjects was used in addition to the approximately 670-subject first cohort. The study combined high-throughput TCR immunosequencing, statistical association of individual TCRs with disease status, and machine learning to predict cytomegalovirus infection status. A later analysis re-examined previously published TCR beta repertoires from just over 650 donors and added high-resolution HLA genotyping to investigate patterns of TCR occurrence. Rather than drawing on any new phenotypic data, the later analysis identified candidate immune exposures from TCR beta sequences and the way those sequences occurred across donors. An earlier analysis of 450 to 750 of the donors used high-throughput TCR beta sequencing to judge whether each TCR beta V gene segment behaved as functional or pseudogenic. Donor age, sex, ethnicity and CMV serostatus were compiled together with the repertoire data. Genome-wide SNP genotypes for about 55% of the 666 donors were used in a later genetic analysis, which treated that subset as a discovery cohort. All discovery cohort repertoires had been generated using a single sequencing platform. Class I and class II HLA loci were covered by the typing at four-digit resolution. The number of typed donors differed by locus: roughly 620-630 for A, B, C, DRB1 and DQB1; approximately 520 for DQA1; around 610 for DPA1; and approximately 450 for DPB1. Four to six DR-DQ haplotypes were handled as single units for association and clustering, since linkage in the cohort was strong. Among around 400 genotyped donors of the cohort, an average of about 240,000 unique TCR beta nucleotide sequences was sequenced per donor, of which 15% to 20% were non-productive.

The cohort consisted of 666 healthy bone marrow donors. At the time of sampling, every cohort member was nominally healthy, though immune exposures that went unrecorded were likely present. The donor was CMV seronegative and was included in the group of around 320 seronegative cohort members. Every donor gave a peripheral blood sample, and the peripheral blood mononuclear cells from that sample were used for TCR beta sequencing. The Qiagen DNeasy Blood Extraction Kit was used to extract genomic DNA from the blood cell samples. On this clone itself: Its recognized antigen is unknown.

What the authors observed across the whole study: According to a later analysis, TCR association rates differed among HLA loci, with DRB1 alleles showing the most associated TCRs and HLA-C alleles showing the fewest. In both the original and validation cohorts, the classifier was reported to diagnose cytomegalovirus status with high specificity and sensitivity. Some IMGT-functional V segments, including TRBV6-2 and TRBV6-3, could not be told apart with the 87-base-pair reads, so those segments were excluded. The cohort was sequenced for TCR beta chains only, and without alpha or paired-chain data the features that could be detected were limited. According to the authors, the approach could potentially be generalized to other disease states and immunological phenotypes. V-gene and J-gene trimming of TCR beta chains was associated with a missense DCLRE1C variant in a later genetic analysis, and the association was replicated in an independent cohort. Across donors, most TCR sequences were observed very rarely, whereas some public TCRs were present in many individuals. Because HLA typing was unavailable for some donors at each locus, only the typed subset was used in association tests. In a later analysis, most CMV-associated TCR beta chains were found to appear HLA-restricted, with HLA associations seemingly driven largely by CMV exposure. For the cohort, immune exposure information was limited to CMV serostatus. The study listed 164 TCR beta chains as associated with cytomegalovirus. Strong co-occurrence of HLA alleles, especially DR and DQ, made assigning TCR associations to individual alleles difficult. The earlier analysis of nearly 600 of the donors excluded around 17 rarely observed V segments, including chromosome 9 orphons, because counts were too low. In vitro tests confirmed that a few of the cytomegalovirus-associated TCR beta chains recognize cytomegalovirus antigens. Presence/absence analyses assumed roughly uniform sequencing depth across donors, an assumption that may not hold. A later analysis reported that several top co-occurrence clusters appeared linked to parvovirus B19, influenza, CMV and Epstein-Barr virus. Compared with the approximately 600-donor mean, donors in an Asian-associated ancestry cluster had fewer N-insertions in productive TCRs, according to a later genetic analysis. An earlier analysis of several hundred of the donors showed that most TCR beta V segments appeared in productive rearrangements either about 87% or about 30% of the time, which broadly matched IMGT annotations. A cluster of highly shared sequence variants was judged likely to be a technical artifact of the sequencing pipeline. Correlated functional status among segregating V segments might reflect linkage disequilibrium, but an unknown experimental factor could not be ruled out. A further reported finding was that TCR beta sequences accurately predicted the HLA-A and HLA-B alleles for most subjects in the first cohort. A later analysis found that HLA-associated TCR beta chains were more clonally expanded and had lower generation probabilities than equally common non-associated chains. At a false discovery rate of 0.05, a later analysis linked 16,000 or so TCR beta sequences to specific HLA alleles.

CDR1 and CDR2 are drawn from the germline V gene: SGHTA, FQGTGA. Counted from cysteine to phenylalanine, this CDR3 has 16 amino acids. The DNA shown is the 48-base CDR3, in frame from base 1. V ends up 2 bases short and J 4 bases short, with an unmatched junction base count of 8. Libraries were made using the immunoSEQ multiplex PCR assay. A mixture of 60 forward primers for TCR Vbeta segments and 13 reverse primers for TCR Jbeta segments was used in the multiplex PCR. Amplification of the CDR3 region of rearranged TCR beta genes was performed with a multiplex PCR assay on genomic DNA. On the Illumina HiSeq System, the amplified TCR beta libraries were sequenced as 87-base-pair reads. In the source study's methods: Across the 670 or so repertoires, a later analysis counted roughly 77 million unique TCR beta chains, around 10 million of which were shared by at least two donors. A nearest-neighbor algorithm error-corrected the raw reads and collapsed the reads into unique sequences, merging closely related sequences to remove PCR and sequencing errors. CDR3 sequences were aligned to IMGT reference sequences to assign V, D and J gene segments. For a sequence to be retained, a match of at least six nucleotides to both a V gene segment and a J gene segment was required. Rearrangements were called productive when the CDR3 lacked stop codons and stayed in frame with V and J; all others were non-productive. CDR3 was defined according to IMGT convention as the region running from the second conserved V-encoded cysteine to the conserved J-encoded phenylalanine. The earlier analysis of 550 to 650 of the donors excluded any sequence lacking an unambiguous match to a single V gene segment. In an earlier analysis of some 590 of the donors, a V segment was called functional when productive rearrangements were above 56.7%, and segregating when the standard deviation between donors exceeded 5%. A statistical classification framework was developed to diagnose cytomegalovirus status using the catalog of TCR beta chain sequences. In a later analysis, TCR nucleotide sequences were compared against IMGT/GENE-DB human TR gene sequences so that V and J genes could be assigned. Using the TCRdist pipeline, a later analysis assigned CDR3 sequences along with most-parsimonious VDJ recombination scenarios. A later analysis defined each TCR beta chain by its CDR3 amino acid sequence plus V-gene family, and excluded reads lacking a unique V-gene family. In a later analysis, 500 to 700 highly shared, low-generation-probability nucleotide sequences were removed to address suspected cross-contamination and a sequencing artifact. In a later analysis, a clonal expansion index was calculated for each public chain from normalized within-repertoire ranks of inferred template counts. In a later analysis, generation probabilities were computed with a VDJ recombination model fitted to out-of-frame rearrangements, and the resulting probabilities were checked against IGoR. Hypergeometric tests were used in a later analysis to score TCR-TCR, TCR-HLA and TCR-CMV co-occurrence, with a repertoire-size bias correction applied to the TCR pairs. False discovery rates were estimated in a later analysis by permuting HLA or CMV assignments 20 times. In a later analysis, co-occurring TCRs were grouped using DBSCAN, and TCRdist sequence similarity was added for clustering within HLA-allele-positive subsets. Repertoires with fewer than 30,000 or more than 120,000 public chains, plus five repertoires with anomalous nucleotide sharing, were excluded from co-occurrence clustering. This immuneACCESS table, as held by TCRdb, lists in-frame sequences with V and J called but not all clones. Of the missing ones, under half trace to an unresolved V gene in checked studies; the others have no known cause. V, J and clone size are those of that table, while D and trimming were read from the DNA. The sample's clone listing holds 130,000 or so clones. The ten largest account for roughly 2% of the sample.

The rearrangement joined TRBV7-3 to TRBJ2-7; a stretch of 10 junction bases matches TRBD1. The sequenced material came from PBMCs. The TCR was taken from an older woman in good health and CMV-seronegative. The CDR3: CASSLGSGTGVYEQYF. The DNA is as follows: TGTGCCAGCAGCTTAGGTTCCGGGACAGGGGTTTACGAGCAGTACTTC.